In this sample, the clone carrying this TCR beta chain turned up many times. Its antigen is not identified. The data originate from a study of breast tumors, draining lymph nodes, adjacent tissues. Overall study findings and caveats: Compared with lymph nodes, tumors were less diverse; compared with nontumor tissue, more. Tumor T cell lymph node origin was a supported hypothesis, not proven.

V was shortened by 6 bases and J by 15 bases, with 15 bases between the two germline ends. Germline V gene sequence: CDR1 SQVTM, CDR2 ANQGSEA. The CDR3 runs to 10 residues. TCRdb re-analysed the multiplex PCR reads in MiXCR, keeping a single row per CDR3 protein. The data contain 150,000 or so distinct CDR3 sequences, about 34% of them seen just once; the ten biggest clones take up about 3.8%. Axillary draining lymph nodes of breast cancer patients supplied the node samples. The genes are TRBV29-1 and TRBJ2-1; D may be TRBD1 (6 bases). Sequenced material: axillary lymph node tissue. This receptor was identified in a female donor with breast cancer. Some clones in this sample may be carry-over from other donors' samples. The CDR3 loop is CSVVTGPWFF. The CDR3 nucleotides are TGCAGCGTGGTGACAGGCCCTTGGTTCTTC.